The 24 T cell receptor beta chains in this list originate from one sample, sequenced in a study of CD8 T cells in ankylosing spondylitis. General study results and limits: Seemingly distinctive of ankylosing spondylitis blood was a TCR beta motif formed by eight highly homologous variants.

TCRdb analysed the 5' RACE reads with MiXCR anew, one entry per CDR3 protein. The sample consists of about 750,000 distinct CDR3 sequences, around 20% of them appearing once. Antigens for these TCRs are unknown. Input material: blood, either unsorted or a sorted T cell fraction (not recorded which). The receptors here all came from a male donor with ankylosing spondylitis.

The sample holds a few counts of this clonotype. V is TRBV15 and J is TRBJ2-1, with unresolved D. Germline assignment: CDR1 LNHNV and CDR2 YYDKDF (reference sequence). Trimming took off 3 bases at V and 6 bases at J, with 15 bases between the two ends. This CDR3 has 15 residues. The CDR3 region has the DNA TGTGCCACCAGCAGCGTGGTCTTTCCGGGCAATGAGCAGTTCTTC. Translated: CATSSVVFPGNEQFF.

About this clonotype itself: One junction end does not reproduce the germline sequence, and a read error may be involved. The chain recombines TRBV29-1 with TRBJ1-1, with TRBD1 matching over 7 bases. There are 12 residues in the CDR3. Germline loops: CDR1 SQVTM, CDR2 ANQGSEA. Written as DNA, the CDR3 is TGCAGCATTGAACCGGACAGGCCGGAAGCTTTCTTT. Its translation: CSIEPDRPEAFF.

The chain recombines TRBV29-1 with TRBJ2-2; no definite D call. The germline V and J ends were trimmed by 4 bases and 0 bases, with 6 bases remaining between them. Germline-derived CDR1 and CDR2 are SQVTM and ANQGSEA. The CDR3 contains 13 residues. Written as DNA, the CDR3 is TGCAGCGTTGTTGTTACGAACACCGGGGAGCTGTTTTTT. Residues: CSVVVTNTGELFF.

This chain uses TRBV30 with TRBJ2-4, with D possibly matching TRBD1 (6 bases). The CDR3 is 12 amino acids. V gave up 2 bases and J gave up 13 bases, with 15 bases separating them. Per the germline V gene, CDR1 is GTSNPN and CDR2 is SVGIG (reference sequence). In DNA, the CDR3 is TGTGCCTGGAGTCCCACCTGGGGGCAACAGTACTTC. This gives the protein CAWSPTWGQQYF.

CDR3: CASSQDRNRGEAFF. The CDR3 DNA follows: TGCGCCAGCAGCCAAGATCGTAACCGGGGGGAAGCTTTCTTT. The chain joins TRBV4-1 to TRBJ1-1, with D possibly being TRBD1 (5 bases). Trimming took 0 bases from V and 8 from J, leaving 13 bases between them. The length of the CDR3 is 14 residues. CDR1 is MGHRA and CDR2 is YSYEKL in the germline V gene.

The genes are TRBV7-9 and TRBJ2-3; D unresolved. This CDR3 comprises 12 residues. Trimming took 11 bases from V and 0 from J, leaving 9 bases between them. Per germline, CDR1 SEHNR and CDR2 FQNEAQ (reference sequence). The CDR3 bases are TGTGCCCTCTGGAATAGCACAGATACGCAGTATTTT. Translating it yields CALWNSTDTQYF.

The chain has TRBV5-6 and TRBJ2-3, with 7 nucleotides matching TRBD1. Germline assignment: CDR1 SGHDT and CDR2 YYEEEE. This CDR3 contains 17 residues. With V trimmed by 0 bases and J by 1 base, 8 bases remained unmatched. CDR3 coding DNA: TGTGCCAGCAGCTTGGGTGGGACAGCCAAACGCACAGATACGCAGTATTTT. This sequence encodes CASSLGGTAKRTDTQYF. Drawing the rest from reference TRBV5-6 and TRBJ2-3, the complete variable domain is DAGVTQSPTHLIKTRGQQVTLRCSPKSGHDTVSWYQQALGQGPQFIFQYYEEEERQRGNFPDRFSGHQFPNYSSELNVNALLLGDSALYLCASSLGGTAKRTDTQYFGPGTRLTVL.

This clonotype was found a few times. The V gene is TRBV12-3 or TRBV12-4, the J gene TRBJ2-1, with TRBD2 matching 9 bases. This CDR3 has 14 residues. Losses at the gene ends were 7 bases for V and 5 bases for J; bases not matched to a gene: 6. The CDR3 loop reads CASKKREANNEQFF. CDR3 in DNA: TGTGCCAGCAAAAAGCGGGAGGCTAACAATGAGCAGTTCTTC.

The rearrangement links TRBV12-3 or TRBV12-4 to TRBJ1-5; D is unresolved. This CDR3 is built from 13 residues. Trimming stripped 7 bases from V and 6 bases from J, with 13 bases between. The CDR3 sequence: CASTPRWGQPQHF. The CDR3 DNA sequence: TGTGCCAGCACCCCGCGGTGGGGTCAGCCCCAGCATTTT.

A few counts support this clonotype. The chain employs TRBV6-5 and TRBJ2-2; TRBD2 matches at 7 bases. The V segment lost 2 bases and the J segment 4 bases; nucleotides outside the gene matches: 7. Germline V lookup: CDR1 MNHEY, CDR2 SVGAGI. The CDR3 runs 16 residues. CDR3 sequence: CASSYIGRAVTGELFF. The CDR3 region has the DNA TGTGCCAGCAGTTACATTGGGAGGGCCGTCACCGGGGAGCTGTTTTTT.

CDR3 nucleotides: TGTGCCAGCACCGAAGGTGGCGTTGGGGAGGCCGGGGAGCTGTTTTTT. This encodes CASTEGGVGEAGELFF. The rearrangement uses TRBV27 and TRBJ2-2, with a tentative D call TRBD2 (6 bases). Trimming took off 7 bases at V and 6 bases at J, with 21 bases between the two ends. There are 16 residues in the CDR3. Germline CDR1 MNHEY, CDR2 SMNVEV (reference sequence).

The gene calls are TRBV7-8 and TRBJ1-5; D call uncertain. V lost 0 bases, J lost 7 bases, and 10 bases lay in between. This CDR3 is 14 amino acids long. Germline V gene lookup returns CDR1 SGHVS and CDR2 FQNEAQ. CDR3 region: CASSLAKGGQPQHF. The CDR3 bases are TGTGCCAGCAGCTTAGCTAAGGGTGGCCAGCCCCAGCATTTT.

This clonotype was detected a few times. CDR3 protein: CSARVIAGYEQYF. DNA of the CDR3: TGCAGTGCTAGAGTGATAGCGGGATACGAGCAGTACTTC. The chain links TRBV20-1 to TRBJ2-7, with 8 bases fitting TRBD2. The CDR3 consists of 13 residues. Germline V lookup: CDR1 DFQATT, CDR2 SNEGSKA (reference sequence). After removal of 1 base from V and 4 bases from J, the junction contained 3 bases not matched to a gene.

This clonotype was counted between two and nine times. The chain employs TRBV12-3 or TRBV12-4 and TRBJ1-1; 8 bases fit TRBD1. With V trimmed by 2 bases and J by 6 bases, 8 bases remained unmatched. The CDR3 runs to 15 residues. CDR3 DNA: TGTGCCAGCAGTTTACGCCGGACAGGGTCTTCTGAAGCTTTCTTT. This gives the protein CASSLRRTGSSEAFF.

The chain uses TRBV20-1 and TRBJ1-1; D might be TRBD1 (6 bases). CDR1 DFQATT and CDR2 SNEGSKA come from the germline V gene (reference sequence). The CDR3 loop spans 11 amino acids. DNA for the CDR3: TGCAGGGGGGGCTTGAACACTGAAGCTTTCTTT. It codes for CRGGLNTEAFF.

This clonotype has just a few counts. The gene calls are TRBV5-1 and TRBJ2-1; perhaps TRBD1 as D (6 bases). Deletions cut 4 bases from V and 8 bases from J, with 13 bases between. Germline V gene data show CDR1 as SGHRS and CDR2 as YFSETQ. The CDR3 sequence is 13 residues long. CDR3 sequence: CASSQGWGHEQFF. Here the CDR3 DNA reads TGCGCCAGCAGCCAGGGGTGGGGACATGAGCAGTTCTTC.

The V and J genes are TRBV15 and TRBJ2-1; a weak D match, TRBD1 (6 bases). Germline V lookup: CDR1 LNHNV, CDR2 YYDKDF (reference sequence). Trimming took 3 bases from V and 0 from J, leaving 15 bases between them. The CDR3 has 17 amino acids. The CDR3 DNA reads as TGTGCCACCAGCAGTGCACAGGGTGCTCGCTCCTACAATGAGCAGTTCTTC. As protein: CATSSAQGARSYNEQFF.

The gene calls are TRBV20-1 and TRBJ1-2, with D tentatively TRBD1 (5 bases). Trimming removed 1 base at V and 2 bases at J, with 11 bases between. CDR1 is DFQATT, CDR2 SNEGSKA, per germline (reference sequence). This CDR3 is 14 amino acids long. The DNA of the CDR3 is TGCAGTGCTAGAGTATCAGGGTTGAACTATGGCTACACCTTC. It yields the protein CSARVSGLNYGYTF.

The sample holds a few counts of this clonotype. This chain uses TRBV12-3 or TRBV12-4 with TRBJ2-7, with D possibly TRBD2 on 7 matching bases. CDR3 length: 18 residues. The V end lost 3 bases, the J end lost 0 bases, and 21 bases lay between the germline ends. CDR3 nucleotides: TGTGCCAGCAGTTTCGGTGGTTGGGGGGGCCTAGCCTCCTACGAGCAGTACTTC. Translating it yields CASSFGGWGGLASYEQYF.

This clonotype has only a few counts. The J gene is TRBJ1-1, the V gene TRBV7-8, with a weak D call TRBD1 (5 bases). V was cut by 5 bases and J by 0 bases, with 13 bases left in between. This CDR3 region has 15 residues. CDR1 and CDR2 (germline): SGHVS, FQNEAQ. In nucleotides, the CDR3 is TGTGCCAGCAGCGCACAGGTGCACATGAACACTGAAGCTTTCTTT. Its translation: CASSAQVHMNTEAFF.

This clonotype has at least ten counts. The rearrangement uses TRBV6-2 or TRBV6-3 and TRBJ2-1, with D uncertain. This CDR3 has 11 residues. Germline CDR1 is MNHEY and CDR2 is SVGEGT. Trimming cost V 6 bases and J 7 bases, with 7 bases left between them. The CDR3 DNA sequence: TGTGCCAGCAGCTGGGGTAATGAGCAGTTCTTC. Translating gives CASSWGNEQFF.

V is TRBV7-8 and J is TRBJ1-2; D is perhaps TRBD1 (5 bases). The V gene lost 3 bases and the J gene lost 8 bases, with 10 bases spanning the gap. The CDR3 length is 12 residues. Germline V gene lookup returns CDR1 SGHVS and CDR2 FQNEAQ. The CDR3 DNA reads TGTGCCAGCAGCTTGGGTGGGGCAGGCTACACCTTC. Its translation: CASSLGGAGYTF.

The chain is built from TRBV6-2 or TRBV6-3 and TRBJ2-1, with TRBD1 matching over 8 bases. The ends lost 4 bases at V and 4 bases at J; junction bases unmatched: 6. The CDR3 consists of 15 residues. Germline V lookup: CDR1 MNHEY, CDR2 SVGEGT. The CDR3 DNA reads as TGTGCCAGCAGTTCCCCGGACAGGGCGTACAATGAGCAGTTCTTC. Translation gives CASSSPDRAYNEQFF.

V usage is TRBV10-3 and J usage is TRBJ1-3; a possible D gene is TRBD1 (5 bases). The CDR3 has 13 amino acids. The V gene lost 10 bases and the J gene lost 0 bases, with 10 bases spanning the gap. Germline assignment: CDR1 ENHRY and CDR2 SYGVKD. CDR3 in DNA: TGTGCCAGCCGACAGTCCTCTGGAAACACCATATATTTT. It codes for CASRQSSGNTIYF.